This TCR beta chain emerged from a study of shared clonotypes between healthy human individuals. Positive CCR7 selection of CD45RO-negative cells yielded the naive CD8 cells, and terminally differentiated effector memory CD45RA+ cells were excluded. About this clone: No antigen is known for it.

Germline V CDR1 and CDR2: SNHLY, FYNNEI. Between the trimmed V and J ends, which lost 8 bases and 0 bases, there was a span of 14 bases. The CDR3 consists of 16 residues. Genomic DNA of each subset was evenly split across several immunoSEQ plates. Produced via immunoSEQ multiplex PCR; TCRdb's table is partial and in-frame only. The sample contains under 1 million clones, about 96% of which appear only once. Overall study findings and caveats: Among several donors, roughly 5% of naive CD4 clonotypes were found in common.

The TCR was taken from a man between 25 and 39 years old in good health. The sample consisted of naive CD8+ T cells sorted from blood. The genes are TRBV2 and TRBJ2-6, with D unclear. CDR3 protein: CASVGRGPSGANVLTF. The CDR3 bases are TGTGCCAGCGTCGGGCGTGGGCCCTCTGGGGCCAACGTCCTGACTTTC.